These T cell receptor beta chains were read from a single sample in a study of CD4 and CD8 cells across lung adenocarcinoma regions. TCRdb redid the calling of the PCR reads with MiXCR, one entry per CDR3 protein. The table has some 27,000 distinct CDR3 sequences, 50% to 55% seen once; the top ten hold less than 60%. Material: CD8+ T cells from the center of a lung tumor. These receptors were taken from a male donor with lung adenocarcinoma. The CD4 and CD8 labels of this study may be unreliable. Both conserved end residues are part of each CDR3. A D gene is named only where the DNA matches it firmly. Clone sizes are given selectively: once, few, many, or a class where the clone is expanded.

v_gene	abundance	j_gene	len	d_gene	CDR3aa	CDR3nt
TRBV10-3	NA	TRBJ2-5	19	NA	CAISVPAGPGGRGLETQYF	TGTGCCATCAGTGTACCCGCGGGGCCCGGGGGCCGGGGCCTAGAGACCCAGTACTTC
TRBV7-2	NA	TRBJ2-5	14	NA	CASSLTWGQEILSF	TGTGCCAGCAGCTTAACCTGGGGACAAGAGATCCTGTCTTTC
TRBV6-1	few	TRBJ2-5	16	NA	CASAGAGGRDQETQYF	TGTGCCAGCGCGGGGGCCGGGGGCCGGGACCAAGAGACCCAGTACTTC
TRBV12-3/TRBV12-4	NA	TRBJ1-5	13	NA	CASCRGGNQPQHF	TGTGCCAGCTGCCGGGGTGGCAATCAGCCCCAGCATTTT
TRBV6-1	NA	TRBJ2-5	12	NA	CASRGGRETQYF	TGTGCCAGCAGGGGGGGGCGAGAGACCCAGTACTTC
TRBV4-1	many	TRBJ2-1	18	TRBD2	CASSRRLRSGIIRNEQFF	TGCGCCAGCAGCCGCCGGCTTCGGAGCGGGATAATACGAAATGAGCAGTTCTTC
TRBV6-1	NA	TRBJ2-5	19	NA	CASGGGGAGARLWGETQYF	TGTGCCAGCGGGGGGGGGGGGGCAGGGGCACGTCTGTGGGGCGAGACCCAGTACTTC
TRBV10-1	large	TRBJ2-1	15	NA	CASSEQGGTGNEQFF	TGCGCCAGCAGTGAGCAAGGGGGTACTGGCAATGAGCAGTTCTTC
TRBV6-1	NA	TRBJ2-2	18	TRBD2	CASSEGTSGGINTGELFF	TGTGCCAGCAGTGAAGGGACTAGCGGGGGGATAAACACCGGGGAGCTGTTTTTT
TRBV10-3	many	TRBJ2-1	11	NA	CAISQTNEQFF	TGTGCCATCAGTCAGACCAATGAGCAGTTCTTC
TRBV6-1	NA	TRBJ2-3	16	NA	CASSEAGAGDQDTQYF	TGTGCCAGCAGTGAAGCCGGGGCAGGTGATCAAGATACGCAGTATTTC
TRBV4-1	many	TRBJ2-1	15	NA	CASSQQGTTYNEQFF	TGCGCCAGCAGCCAACAGGGTACCACCTACAATGAGCAGTTCTTC
TRBV7-2	many	TRBJ2-1	14	NA	CASSFARAYNEQFF	TGTGCCAGCAGCTTCGCGAGGGCCTACAATGAGCAGTTCTTC
TRBV6-5	NA	TRBJ2-3	16	NA	CVCRYSGLGAFNTQYF	TGTGTCTGCCGTTACTCCGGGCTCGGGGCCTTTAATACGCAGTATTTT
TRBV27	NA	TRBJ2-5	16	NA	CASRGRGGIDQETQYF	TGTGCCAGCAGGGGGAGGGGGGGCATTGACCAAGAGACCCAGTACTTC
TRBV6-1	NA	TRBJ2-1	15	TRBD2	CASSSGTSGTNEQFF	TGTGCCAGCTCTTCCGGGACTAGCGGGACCAATGAGCAGTTCTTC
TRBV7-2	NA	TRBJ2-1	14	TRBD2	CASSLGAGVFEQFF	TGTGCCAGCAGCTTAGGTGCGGGAGTTTTTGAGCAGTTCTTC
TRBV6-1	NA	TRBJ2-3	17	TRBD2	CASSVLDRSGSPDTQYF	TGTGCCAGCAGTGTTTTAGACAGGAGCGGGAGCCCCGATACGCAGTATTTT
TRBV20-1	few	TRBJ2-5	13	TRBD1	CSSSQGAGETQYF	TGCAGTTCCTCACAGGGGGCCGGGGAGACCCAGTACTTC
TRBV6-1	NA	TRBJ2-3	15	NA	CASSESGGRKNTQYF	TGTGCCAGCAGTGAATCAGGCGGCCGCAAAAATACGCAGTATTTT
TRBV10-2	once	TRBJ2-3	16	NA	CASAGPSGRDPETQYF	TGCGCCAGCGCGGGGCCCTCGGGGCGAGACCCAGAGACGCAGTACTTT
TRBV7-8	many	TRBJ2-2	13	NA	CASSLVGPRELFF	TGTGCCAGCAGCTTAGTTGGGCCGCGGGAGCTGTTTTTT
TRBV6-1	few	TRBJ2-7	12	NA	CASSKRVYEQYF	TGTGCCAGCAGTAAGCGGGTTTACGAGCAGTACTTC
TRBV4-1	once	TRBJ2-3	16	TRBD2	CASSQPLGQGSGAQYF	TGCGCCAGCAGCCAACCACTGGGGCAGGGCAGCGGGGCGCAGTATTTT
TRBV20-1	many	TRBJ2-4	17	TRBD2	CSARAVASGTRGGVQYF	TGCAGTGCTAGAGCGGTGGCTAGCGGGACCCGAGGAGGAGTTCAGTACTTC
TRBV27	NA	TRBJ2-7	18	NA	CASSLAGIGGRDPETQYF	TGTGCCAGCAGTTTAGCGGGGATCGGGGGCCGGGACCCAGAGACGCAGTACTTC
TRBV6-1	NA	TRBJ2-3	16	NA	CASAGAGGGVGDTQYF	TGTGCCAGCGCGGGGGCCGGGGGAGGGGTTGGGGATACCCAGTATTTT
TRBV4-1	NA	TRBJ2-2	16	TRBD1	CASSQEPGQMTGELFF	TGCGCCAGCAGCCAAGAGCCGGGACAGATGACCGGGGAGCTGTTTTTT
TRBV15	NA	TRBJ2-5	14	NA	CATSRGQPTDAQYF	TGTGCCACCAGCAGAGGACAGCCCACAGATGCGCAGTATTTC
TRBV6-5	NA	TRBJ2-4	16	NA	CACRYSGLWTKNMQYF	TGTGCGTGCCGCTACTCGGGGCTGTGGACCAAAAACATGCAGTATTTC
TRBV20-1	few	TRBJ2-3	13	NA	CSAKGQVTDTQYF	TGCAGTGCGAAGGGTCAGGTGACAGATACGCAGTATTTT
TRBV27	many	TRBJ2-7	13	TRBD2	CASSSLAGYEQYF	TGTGCCAGCAGTAGTCTAGCGGGCTACGAGCAGTACTTC
TRBV6-1	NA	TRBJ2-3	16	NA	CASRGAGGGVGDTQYF	TGTGCCAGCAGGGGGGCCGGGGGCGGGGTTGGGGATACGCAGTATTTT
TRBV6-1	once	TRBJ2-2	14	NA	CASTGPLAAGELFF	TGTGCCAGCACCGGACCCCTGGCGGCCGGGGAGCTGTTTTTT
TRBV4-1	few	TRBJ2-2	17	TRBD2	CASSQEETSALTGELFF	TGCGCCAGCAGCCAAGAGGAGACTAGCGCTCTCACCGGGGAGCTGTTTTTT
TRBV7-8	few	TRBJ2-7	12	NA	CASSLLGYEQYF	TGTGCCAGCAGCTTATTAGGCTACGAGCAGTACTTC
TRBV7-2	once	TRBJ2-1	16	NA	CASSSRSFGEPYEQFF	TGTGCCAGCAGCAGTAGATCTTTCGGGGAACCCTATGAGCAGTTCTTC
TRBV27	NA	TRBJ2-7	17	NA	CASSPQGSGRETDMQYF	TGTGCCAGCAGTCCCCAAGGAAGCGGTAGGGAGACAGATATGCAGTACTTC
TRBV6-1	many	TRBJ2-4	16	NA	CASSEAGLGAKNIQYF	TGTGCCAGCAGTGAAGCGGGGCTGGGAGCCAAAAACATTCAGTACTTC
TRBV6-1	NA	TRBJ2-4	17	NA	CASSEAPGRGAKDMQYF	TGTGCCAGCAGTGAAGCGCCGGGGCGGGGAGCCAAAGACATGCAGTACTTT
TRBV6-1	NA	TRBJ2-7	14	TRBD2	CASRGGGSTETQYF	TGTGCCAGCAGGGGGGGAGGGAGCACAGAGACGCAGTACTTC